The rows below give T cell receptor beta chains drawn from one sample of a study of technical replicates of blood from several donors. TCRdb's table, derived via immunoSEQ multiplex PCR, lists solely in-frame clones and lacks some. Among around 57,000 clones listed, approximately 94% were seen once. Source material: T cells isolated from PBMCs. These receptors were obtained from a human donor in good health. Each CDR3 is given with its conserved first and last residue. Each record gives: V gene, D gene, J gene, clone size, CDR3 protein, CDR3 DNA. The D gene is left open where the match is weak. Size is stated for part of the rows, as once, few or many counts, or as a class when the clone is expanded.

>TRBV6-5|.|TRBJ2-7|.
CASWGTSYEQYF
TGTGCCAGCTGGGGGACTTCCTACGAGCAGTACTTC
>TRBV18|.|TRBJ1-3|.
CASSHGTTTGNTIYF
TGTGCCAGCTCACATGGGACAACTACTGGAAACACCATATATTTT
>TRBV10-3|.|TRBJ1-4|.
CAISEDSEKLFF
TGTGCCATCAGTGAGGACAGTGAAAAACTGTTTTTT
>TRBV7-9|.|TRBJ2-2|.
CASSLEPRGKPGELFF
TGTGCCAGCAGCTTAGAACCGAGGGGGAAGCCCGGGGAGCTGTTTTTT
>TRBV5-1|.|TRBJ1-1|.
CASSLVLGNTEAFF
TGCGCCAGCAGCTTGGTACTCGGGAACACTGAAGCTTTCTTT
>TRBV7-9|.|TRBJ2-7|.
CASSLGPTQGQYF
TGTGCCAGCAGCCTTGGGCCAACTCAGGGGCAGTACTTC
>TRBV5-1|.|TRBJ2-7|.
CASSTGNEQYF
TGCGCCAGCAGCACAGGGAACGAGCAGTACTTC
>TRBV5-1|.|TRBJ1-5|.
CASSLDASNQPQHF
TGCGCCAGCAGCTTGGACGCGAGCAATCAGCCCCAGCATTTT
>TRBV29-1|.|TRBJ1-5|.
CSVAPGSNQPQHF
TGCAGCGTTGCGCCGGGTAGCAATCAGCCCCAGCATTTT
>TRBV7-2|.|TRBJ2-1|.
CASSTGTGTYNEQFF
TGTGCCAGCAGCACCGGGACTGGAACGTACAATGAGCAGTTCTTC
>TRBV13|.|TRBJ1-5|.
CASSTRQVSGQPQHF
TGTGCCAGCAGCACCAGACAGGTTAGTGGTCAGCCCCAGCATTTT
>TRBV10-1|.|TRBJ2-2|.
CASSGRNTGELFF
TGCGCCAGCAGTGGCAGGAACACCGGGGAGCTGTTTTTT
>TRBV18|.|TRBJ2-7|.
CASSTPKTGKTYEQYF
TGTGCCAGCTCCACGCCAAAGACAGGTAAAACCTACGAGCAGTACTTC
>TRBV11-3|.|TRBJ1-6|few
CASSDYNSPLHF
TGTGCCAGCAGCGACTACAATTCACCCCTCCACTTT
>TRBV10-1|.|TRBJ2-3|.
CASSEELITDTQYF
TGCGCCAGCAGTGAGGAACTGATCACAGATACGCAGTATTTT
>TRBV18|.|TRBJ2-3|.
CASSPRLVNTDTQYF
TGTGCCAGCTCACCCCGACTAGTGAACACAGATACGCAGTATTTT
>TRBV12-5|.|TRBJ1-4|.
CASGLVLTGTQLGKLFF
TGTGCTAGTGGTTTGGTCTTAACCGGGACTCAATTAGGGAAACTGTTTTTT
>TRBV13|TRBD2|TRBJ2-7|.
CASSGLAGAGEQYF
TGTGCCAGCAGTGGGCTAGCGGGAGCGGGTGAGCAGTACTTC
>TRBV13|TRBD1|TRBJ1-3|.
CASSSSWTGGNTIYF
TGTGCCAGCAGCTCCTCTTGGACAGGAGGAAACACCATATATTTT
>TRBV10-3|.|TRBJ1-5|.
CAISPQGNQPQHF
TGTGCCATCAGTCCGCAGGGGAATCAGCCCCAGCATTTT
>TRBV28|TRBD1|TRBJ1-1|.
CASSFLAGTGGTEAFF
TGTGCCAGCAGTTTTCTGGCCGGGACAGGGGGTACTGAAGCTTTCTTT
>TRBV29-1|TRBD2|TRBJ2-6|.
CSAGGGSGANVLTF
TGCAGCGCGGGGGGAGGGTCTGGGGCCAACGTCCTGACTTTC
>TRBV11-2|TRBD1|TRBJ2-1|.
CASSLYPGQGGNEQFF
TGTGCCAGCAGCTTATATCCGGGACAGGGTGGGAATGAGCAGTTCTTC
>TRBV5-1|.|TRBJ2-7|.
CASSLGQRYEQYF
TGCGCCAGCAGCTTGGGACAGCGCTACGAGCAGTACTTC
>TRBV6-5|TRBD1|TRBJ1-2|.
CASSYSGGDYGYTF
TGTGCCAGCAGTTACTCAGGGGGCGACTATGGCTACACCTTC
>TRBV5-4|.|TRBJ2-3|.
CASSASFGGTQYF
TGTGCCAGCAGCGCCTCGTTCGGCGGTACGCAGTATTTT
>TRBV7-6|TRBD2|TRBJ2-7|.
CASSIEVRGRTYEQYF
TGTGCCAGCAGCATTGAAGTCCGCGGGAGGACCTACGAGCAGTACTTC
>TRBV5-1|TRBD1|TRBJ2-3|.
CASSPAGTGGGPDTQYF
TGCGCCAGCAGCCCCGCCGGGACAGGGGGCGGGCCAGATACGCAGTATTTT
>TRBV20-1|.|TRBJ1-1|.
CSASSTEAFF
TGCAGTGCTAGTTCTACTGAAGCTTTCTTT
>TRBV7-2|.|TRBJ1-3|.
CASRYADTIYF
TGTGCCAGCAGGTACGCAGATACCATATATTTT
>TRBV28|TRBD1|TRBJ2-7|.
CASRGTGAVDEQYF
TGTGCCAGCAGAGGTACAGGGGCTGTCGACGAGCAGTACTTC
>TRBV10-3|.|TRBJ2-5|.
CAISEFVGVRETQYF
TGTGCCATCAGTGAGTTCGTGGGAGTAAGGGAGACCCAGTACTTC
>TRBV5-4|TRBD2|TRBJ2-7|.
CASSLVAGVHEQYF
TGTGCCAGCAGCTTGGTAGCGGGAGTACACGAGCAGTACTTC
>TRBV7-9|TRBD2|TRBJ2-3|.
CASSLGTIGTDTQYF
TGTGCCAGCAGCCTAGGGACTATCGGAACAGATACGCAGTATTTT
>TRBV6-5|TRBD1|TRBJ2-7|.
CASSSGGGEQYF
TGTGCCAGCAGTTCAGGGGGCGGGGAGCAGTACTTC
>TRBV5-4|.|TRBJ1-1|.
CASSLDSLNTEAFF
TGTGCCAGCAGCTTGGACAGCTTGAACACTGAAGCTTTCTTT
>TRBV29-1|TRBD1|TRBJ1-2|.
CSVEDLGTGRTSVHYGYTF
TGCAGCGTTGAAGATCTCGGGACAGGAAGGACTTCGGTGCACTATGGCTACACCTTC
>TRBV7-9|.|TRBJ2-3|once
CASPGLAPDTQYF
TGTGCCAGCCCAGGACTTGCCCCAGATACGCAGTATTTT
>TRBV5-1|TRBD1|TRBJ1-2|.
CASSLQTTGGDYGYTF
TGCGCCAGCAGCTTGCAAACGACAGGGGGCGACTATGGCTACACCTTC
>TRBV29-1|.|TRBJ1-2|.
CSVAIGGGYTF
TGCAGCGTTGCGATCGGGGGTGGCTACACCTTC
>TRBV28|.|TRBJ1-2|.
CASSLRLYGYTF
TGTGCCAGCAGTTTAAGACTTTATGGCTACACCTTC